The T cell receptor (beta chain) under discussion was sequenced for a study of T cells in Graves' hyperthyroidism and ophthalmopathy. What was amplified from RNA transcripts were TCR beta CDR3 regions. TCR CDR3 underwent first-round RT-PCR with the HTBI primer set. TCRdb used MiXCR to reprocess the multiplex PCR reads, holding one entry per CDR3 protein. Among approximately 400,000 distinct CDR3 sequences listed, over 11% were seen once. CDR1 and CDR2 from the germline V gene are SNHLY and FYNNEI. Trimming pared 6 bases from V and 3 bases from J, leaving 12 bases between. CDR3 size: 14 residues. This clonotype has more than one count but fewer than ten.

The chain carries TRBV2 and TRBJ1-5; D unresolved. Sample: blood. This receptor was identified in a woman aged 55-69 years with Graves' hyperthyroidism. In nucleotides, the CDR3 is TGTGCCAGCAGCCCGCAGACGTTCAATCAGCCCCAGCATTTT. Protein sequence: CASSPQTFNQPQHF.